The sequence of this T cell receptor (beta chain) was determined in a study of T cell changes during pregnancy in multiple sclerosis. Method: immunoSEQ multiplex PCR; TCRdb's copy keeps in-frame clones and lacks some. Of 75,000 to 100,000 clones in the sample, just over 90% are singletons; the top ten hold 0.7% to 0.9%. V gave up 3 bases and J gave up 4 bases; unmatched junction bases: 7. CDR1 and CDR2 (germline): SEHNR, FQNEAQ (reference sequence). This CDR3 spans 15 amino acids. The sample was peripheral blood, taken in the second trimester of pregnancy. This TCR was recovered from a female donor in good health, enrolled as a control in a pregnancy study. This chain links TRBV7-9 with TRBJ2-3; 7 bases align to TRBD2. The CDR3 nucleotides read TGTGCCAGCAGCTTTTCTGCGGGAGCGGCAGATACGCAGTATTTT. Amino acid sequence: CASSFSAGAADTQYF.